One T cell receptor beta chain is described in this entry. What it recognizes is unknown. V shed 3 bases and J shed 8 bases, with 19 bases lying between them. Looked up from germline, CDR1 is DFQATT and CDR2 is SNEGSKA (reference sequence). CDR3 size: 14 residues. The data belong to a study of T cell repertoires in cytomegalovirus infection. The wider study: Based on public TCR beta signatures, there were indications of CMV infection and of a matching HLA type.

Study conclusions and caveats: Public TCR beta family frequency separated CMV-and-HLA carriers, including in an independent cohort. Clonotypes of TCR beta that were HLA-C-restricted and CMV-specific dominated the ex vivo response.

Via MiXCR, TCRdb re-called the reads, giving one row per CDR3 protein. The repertoire consists of under 850,000 distinct CDR3 sequences, with roughly a third occurring once and the leading ten covering under 3.5%. The V call is TRBV20-1, the J call TRBJ1-1; a weak D match, TRBD1 (5 bases). The TCR was taken from a human donor in good health (CMV status not recorded). Some clones in this sample may be carry-over from other donors' samples. The sequenced sample was PBMCs. The CDR3 reads CSAREGLSTAEAFF. In DNA, the CDR3 is TGCAGTGCTAGGGAGGGACTTTCGACCGCAGAAGCTTTCTTT.